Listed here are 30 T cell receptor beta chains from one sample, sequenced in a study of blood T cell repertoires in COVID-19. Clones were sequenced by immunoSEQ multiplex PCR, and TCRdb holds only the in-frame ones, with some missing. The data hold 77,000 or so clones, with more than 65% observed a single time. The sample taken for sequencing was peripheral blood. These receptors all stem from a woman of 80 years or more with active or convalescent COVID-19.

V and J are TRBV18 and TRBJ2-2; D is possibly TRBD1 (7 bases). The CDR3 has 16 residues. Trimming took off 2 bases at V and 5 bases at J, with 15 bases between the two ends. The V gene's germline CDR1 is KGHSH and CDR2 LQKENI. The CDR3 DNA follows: TGTGCCAGCTCACCAATCCAGGGGGGAGAGACCGGGGAGCTGTTTTTT. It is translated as CASSPIQGGETGELFF.

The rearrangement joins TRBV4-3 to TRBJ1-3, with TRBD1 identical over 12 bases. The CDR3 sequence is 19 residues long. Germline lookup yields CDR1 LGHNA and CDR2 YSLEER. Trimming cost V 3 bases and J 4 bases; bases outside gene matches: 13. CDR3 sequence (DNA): TGCGCCAGCAGCCATAATTCCGGGACAGGGGGCGCGGGGGGAAACACCATATATTTT. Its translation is CASSHNSGTGGAGGNTIYF.

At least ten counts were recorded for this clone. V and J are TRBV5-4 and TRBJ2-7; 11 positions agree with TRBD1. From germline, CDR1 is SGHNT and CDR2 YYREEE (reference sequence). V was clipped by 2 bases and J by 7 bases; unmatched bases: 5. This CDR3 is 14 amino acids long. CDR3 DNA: TGTGCCAGCAGCTTTCCCGGGACAGGGGGTGAGCAGTACTTC. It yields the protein CASSFPGTGGEQYF. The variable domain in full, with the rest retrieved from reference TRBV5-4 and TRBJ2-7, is ETGVTQSPTHLIKTRGQQVTLRCSSQSGHNTVSWYQQALGQGPQFIFQYYREEENGRGNFPPRFSGLQFPNYSSELNVNALELDDSALYLCASSFPGTGGEQYFGPGTRLTVT.

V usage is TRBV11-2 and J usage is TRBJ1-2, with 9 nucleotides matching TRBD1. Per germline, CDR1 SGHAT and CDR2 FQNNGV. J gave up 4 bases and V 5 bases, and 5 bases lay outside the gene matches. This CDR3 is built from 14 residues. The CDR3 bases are TGTGCCAGCAGCGATAGACAGGGGGTCTATGGCTACACCTTC. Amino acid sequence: CASSDRQGVYGYTF.

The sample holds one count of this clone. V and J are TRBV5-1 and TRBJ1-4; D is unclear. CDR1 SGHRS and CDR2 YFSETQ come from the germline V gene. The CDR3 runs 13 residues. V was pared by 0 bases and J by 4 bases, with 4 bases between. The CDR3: CASSLDSNEKLFF. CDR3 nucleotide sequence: TGCGCCAGCAGCTTGGACAGTAATGAAAAACTGTTTTTT.

CDR3 nucleotide sequence: TGTGCCAGTAGTAAGGGACAGGTCAGCAATCAGCCCCAGCATTTT. It specifies CASSKGQVSNQPQHF. The chain carries TRBV19 and TRBJ1-5; 8 bases fit TRBD1. Germline lookup yields CDR1 LNHDA and CDR2 SQIVND (reference sequence). This CDR3 region has 15 residues. V shed 4 bases and J 1 base; nucleotides not matched to a gene: 3. Full variable domain (rest looked up from reference TRBV19 and TRBJ1-5): DGGITQSPKYLFRKEGQNVTLSCEQNLNHDAMYWYRQDPGQGLRLIYYSQIVNDFQKGDIAEGYSVSREKKESFPLTVTSAQKNPTAFYLCASSKGQVSNQPQHFGDGTRLSIL.

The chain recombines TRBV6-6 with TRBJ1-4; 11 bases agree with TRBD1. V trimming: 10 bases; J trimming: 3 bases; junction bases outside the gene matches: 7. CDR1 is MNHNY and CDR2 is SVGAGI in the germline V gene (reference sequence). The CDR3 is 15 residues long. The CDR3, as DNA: TGTGCCATACGGGACAGGGGGTATGCTAATGAAAAACTGTTTTTT. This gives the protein CAIRDRGYANEKLFF.

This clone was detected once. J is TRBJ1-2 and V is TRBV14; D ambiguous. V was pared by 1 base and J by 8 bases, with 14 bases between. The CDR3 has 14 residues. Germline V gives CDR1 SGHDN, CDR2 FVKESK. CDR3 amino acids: CASSQGPTSGGYTF. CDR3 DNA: TGTGCCAGCAGCCAAGGGCCGACATCAGGAGGCTACACCTTC.

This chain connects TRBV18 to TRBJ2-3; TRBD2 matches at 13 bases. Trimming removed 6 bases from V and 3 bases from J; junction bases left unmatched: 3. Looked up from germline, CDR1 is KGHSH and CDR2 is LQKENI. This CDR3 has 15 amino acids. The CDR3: CASSRTSGGTDTQYF. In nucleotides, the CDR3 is TGTGCCAGCTCCCGGACTAGCGGGGGTACAGATACGCAGTATTTT.

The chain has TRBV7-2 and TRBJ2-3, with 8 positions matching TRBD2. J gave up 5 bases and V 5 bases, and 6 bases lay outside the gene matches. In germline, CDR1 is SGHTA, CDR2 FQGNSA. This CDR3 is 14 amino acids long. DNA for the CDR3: TGTGCCAGCAGCCCCGGACTAGCCATAGATACGCAGTATTTT. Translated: CASSPGLAIDTQYF.

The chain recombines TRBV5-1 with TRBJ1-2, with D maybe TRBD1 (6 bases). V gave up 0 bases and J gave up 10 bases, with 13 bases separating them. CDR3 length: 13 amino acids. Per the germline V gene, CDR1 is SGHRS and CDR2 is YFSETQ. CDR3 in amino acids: CASSLETGRAYTF. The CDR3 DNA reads TGCGCCAGCAGCTTGGAAACAGGGAGGGCCTACACCTTC.

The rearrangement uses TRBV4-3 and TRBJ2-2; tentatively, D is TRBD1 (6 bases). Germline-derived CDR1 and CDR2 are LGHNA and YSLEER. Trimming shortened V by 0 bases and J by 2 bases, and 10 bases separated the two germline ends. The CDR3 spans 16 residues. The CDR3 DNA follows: TGCGCCAGCAGCCAAGACCCGGGACAAAACACCGGGGAGCTGTTTTTT. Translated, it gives CASSQDPGQNTGELFF.

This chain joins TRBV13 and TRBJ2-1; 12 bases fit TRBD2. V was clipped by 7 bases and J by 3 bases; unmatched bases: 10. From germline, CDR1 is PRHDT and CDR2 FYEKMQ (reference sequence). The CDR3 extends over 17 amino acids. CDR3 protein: CASNKASGGAGYNEQFF. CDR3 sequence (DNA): TGTGCCAGCAATAAGGCTAGCGGGGGGGCCGGCTACAATGAGCAGTTCTTC.

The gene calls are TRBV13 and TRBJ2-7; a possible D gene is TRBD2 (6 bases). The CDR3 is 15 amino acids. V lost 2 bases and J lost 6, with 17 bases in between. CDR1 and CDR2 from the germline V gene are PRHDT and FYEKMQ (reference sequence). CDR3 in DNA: TGTGCCAGCAGCTTATGGGGGGAAAGGGTCCCCGAGCAGTACTTC. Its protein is CASSLWGERVPEQYF.

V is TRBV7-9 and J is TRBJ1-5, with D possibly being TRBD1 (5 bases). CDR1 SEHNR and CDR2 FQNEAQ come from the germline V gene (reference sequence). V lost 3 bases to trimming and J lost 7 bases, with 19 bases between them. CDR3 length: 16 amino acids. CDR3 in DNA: TGTGCCAGCAGCTTCTTCCAGGGAGGGGAGGGGCAGCCCCAGCATTTT. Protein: CASSFFQGGEGQPQHF.

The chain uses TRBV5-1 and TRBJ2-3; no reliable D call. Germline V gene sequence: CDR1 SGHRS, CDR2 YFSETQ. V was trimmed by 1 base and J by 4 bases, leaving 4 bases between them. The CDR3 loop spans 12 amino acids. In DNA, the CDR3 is TGCGCCAGCAGCTTGTCCGCAGATACGCAGTATTTT. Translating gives CASSLSADTQYF.

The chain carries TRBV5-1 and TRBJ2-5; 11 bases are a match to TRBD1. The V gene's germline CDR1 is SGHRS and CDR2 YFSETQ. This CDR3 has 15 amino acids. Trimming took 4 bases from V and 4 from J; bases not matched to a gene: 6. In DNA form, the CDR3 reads TGCGCCAGCAGCCCAAGGACAGGGGGCCTAGAGACCCAGTACTTC. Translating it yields CASSPRTGGLETQYF.

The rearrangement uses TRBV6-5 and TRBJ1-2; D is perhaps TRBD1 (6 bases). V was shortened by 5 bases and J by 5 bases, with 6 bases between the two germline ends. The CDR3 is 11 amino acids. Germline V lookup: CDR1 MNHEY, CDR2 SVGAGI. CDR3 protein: CASSQGYGYTF. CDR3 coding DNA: TGTGCCAGCAGTCAGGGGTATGGCTACACCTTC.

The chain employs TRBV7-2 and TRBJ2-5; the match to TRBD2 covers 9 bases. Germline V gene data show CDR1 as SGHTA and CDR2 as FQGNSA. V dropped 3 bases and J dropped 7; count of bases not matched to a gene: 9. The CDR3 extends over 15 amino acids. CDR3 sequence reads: CASSFGGGAGGTQYF. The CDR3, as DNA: TGTGCCAGCAGCTTCGGCGGGGGGGCCGGGGGGACCCAGTACTTC.

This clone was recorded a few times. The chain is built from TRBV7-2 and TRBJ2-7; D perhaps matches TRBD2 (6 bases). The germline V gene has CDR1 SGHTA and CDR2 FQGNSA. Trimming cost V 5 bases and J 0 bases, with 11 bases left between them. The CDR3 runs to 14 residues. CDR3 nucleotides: TGTGCCAGCAGCCGGGACTCCGGCTCCTACGAGCAGTACTTC. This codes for CASSRDSGSYEQYF.

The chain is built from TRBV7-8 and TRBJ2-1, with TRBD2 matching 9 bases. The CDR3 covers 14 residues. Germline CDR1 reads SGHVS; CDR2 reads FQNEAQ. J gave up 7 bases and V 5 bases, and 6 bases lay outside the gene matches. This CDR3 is CASSPIAGDNEQFF. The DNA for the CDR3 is TGTGCCAGCAGCCCTATAGCGGGGGATAATGAGCAGTTCTTC.

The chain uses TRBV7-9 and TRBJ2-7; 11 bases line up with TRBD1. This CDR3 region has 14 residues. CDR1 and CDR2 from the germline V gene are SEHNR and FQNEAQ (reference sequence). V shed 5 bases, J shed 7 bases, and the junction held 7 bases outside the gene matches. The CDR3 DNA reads TGTGCCAGCAGCCCAGGACAGGGGGCTTGGGAGCAGTACTTC. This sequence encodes CASSPGQGAWEQYF.

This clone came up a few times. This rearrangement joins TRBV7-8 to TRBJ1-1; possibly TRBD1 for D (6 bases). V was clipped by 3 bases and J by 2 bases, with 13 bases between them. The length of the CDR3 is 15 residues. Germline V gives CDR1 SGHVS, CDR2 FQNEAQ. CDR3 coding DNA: TGTGCCAGCAGCTTCCGGATACAGGGTAACACTGAAGCTTTCTTT. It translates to CASSFRIQGNTEAFF.

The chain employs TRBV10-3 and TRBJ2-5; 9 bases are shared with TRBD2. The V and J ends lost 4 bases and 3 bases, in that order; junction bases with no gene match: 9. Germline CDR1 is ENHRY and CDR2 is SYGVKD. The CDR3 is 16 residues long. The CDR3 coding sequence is TGTGCCATCAGTGGTGACGAGCGGGGGGAAAAAGAGACCCAGTACTTC. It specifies CAISGDERGEKETQYF.

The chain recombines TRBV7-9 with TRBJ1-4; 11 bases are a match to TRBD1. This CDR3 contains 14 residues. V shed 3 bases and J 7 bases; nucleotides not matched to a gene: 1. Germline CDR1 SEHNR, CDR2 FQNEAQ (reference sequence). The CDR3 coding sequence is TGTGCCAGCAGCTTGGGGACAGGGGGTGAAAAACTGTTTTTT. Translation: CASSLGTGGEKLFF.

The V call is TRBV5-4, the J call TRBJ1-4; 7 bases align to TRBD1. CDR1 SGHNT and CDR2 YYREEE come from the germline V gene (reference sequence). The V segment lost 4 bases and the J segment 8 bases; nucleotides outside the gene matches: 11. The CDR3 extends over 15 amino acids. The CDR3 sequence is CASSIRQGVGEKLFF. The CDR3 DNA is TGTGCCAGCAGCATAAGACAGGGAGTGGGGGAAAAACTGTTTTTT.

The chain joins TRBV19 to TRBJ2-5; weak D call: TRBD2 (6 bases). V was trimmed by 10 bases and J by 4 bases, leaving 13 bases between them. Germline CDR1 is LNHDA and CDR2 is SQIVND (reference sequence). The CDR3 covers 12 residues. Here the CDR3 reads CATAVGGETQYF. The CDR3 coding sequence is TGTGCCACCGCAGTGGGAGGAGAGACCCAGTACTTC.

Here the CDR3 reads CASSPRGTGGKANEKLFF. DNA for the CDR3: TGCGCCAGCAGTCCCAGGGGGACAGGGGGTAAGGCTAATGAAAAACTGTTTTTT. V is TRBV23-1 and J is TRBJ1-4; 11 positions agree with TRBD1. TRBV23-1 is an open reading frame whose function is uncertain. CDR3 length equals 18 residues. V lost 4 bases to trimming and J lost 3 bases; unmatched junction nucleotides: 10.

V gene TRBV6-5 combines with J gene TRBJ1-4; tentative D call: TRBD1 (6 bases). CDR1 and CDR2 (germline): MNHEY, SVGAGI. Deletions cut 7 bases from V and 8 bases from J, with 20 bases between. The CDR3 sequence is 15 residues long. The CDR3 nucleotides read TGTGCCAGCACTCGGGCGGGGGCGCGGATCGAAAAACTGTTTTTT. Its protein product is CASTRAGARIEKLFF.

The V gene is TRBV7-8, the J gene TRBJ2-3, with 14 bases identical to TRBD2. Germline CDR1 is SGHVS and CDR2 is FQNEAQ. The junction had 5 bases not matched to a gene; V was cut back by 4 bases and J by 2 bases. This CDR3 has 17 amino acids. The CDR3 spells CASSWGLAGALTDTQYF. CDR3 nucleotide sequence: TGTGCCAGCAGCTGGGGACTAGCGGGGGCCCTCACAGATACGCAGTATTTT.